This T cell receptor (beta chain) comes out of a study of beta chain features in type 1 diabetes (dated by TCRdb to between 2017 and 2018). For context, the study as a whole: Patients and healthy donors did not differ in mean age, gender distribution, total cell number or subset yield. Across all samples, almost 110 million sorted cells were examined, and cell number per subset correlated strongly with RNA yield. In the study, TCRB repertoires of sorted circulating CD4+ T cell subsets from recently diagnosed type 1 diabetes patients were compared with those of matched healthy donors. Whereas all 30 or so donors provided naive and central memory subsets, regulatory and stem cell-like memory subsets were isolated from just 8 patients and roughly eight healthy donors. On the study overall, not on this receptor specifically: At VDJ recombination sites, type 1 diabetes patients had fewer insertions and more deleted nucleotides, which implies abnormalities in thymic rearrangement. Because cDNA rather than genomic DNA was sequenced, highly expressing activated cells could have been over-represented, although no difference in activation and CD3 levels was found between groups. A moderate but significant shortening of TCRB CDR3 length was observed in type 1 diabetes patients in all four CD4+ subsets. Because the HLA sub-analyses included only small numbers of individuals, any influence of HLA type on TCRB rearrangement was left unresolved. PCR may preferentially amplify shorter templates, but because patient and control samples were amplified and corrected together, any resulting skew would affect both groups equally. Naive, central memory and regulatory TCRB repertoires appeared more similar among patients than among healthy donors.

The High Capacity cDNA Reverse Transcription Kit was used to reverse transcribe all of the isolated RNA, meaning that expressed TCRB transcripts were what got sequenced. Deep immunoSEQ sequencing was applied to naive, central memory and regulatory T cell samples, giving an average of roughly 3.5 million total reads per sample. Sorted cells were lysed in RLT buffer and RNA was extracted with DNase-treated RNeasy Micro or Mini kits, depending on cell number. Each cell subset was processed on its own to prevent cross-contamination, while patient and healthy donor samples were processed together. The immunoSEQ multiplex PCR was used to amplify TCRB sequences from cDNA, generating 87-bp fragments that spanned the CDR3 region. Sequencing of the amplicons was done on the Illumina HiSeq platform. The source study handled its data this way. PCR bias was computationally corrected using synthetic template baselines, reads within Hamming distance 2 were collapsed, and singletons that could not be merged were discarded. Reads were aligned against IMGT to assign V, D and J genes, CDR3 length and insertions or deletions at six rearrangement sites. Within each subset, clonotype counts were normalized to sorted cell number, after which true diversity and Gini coefficients were computed with the tcR R package. The overlap coefficient, calculated on TCRB nucleotide sequences, was used to quantify repertoire sharing. As a proxy for the pre-selection repertoire, out-of-frame TCRB sequences from naive cells were analyzed. TCRdb retrieved this table from immuneACCESS and kept in-frame rearrangements only. Not all clones are present; in checked studies, unresolved V genes account for under half, and no reason is known for the remainder. V, J and clone size are taken as reported in that table, and D and trimming were inferred from the DNA itself. In this sample the table shows 600,000 to 700,000 clones, roughly an eighth of which occur a single time. The ten biggest clones cover approximately 0.11% of the sample.

V was cut back by 6 bases and J by 5 bases, leaving a gap of 10 bases between them. Measured from the cysteine to the phenylalanine, the CDR3 is 11 residues long. Just CDR3 DNA is preserved here, 33 bases in frame from base 1. Based on the germline V gene, the CDR1 and CDR2 sequences are SQVTM and ANQGSEA. From each donor, a single peripheral blood sample of about 116 mL on average was drawn into heparinised tubes. Using a panel that included CD45RO, CCR7, CD25, CD127, CD95 and CD27, naive, central memory, regulatory and stem cell-like memory CD4+ T cells were sorted on a BD FACSAria II. All sorted populations exceeded 98% purity. Right away, PBMCs were isolated by Lymphoprep density gradient centrifugation and were stained directly, with no culture step. So that batch effects would be minimized, each experiment stained and sorted samples in pairs, pairing one healthy donor with one patient. Comments on this clone: Its antigen is unknown. Base-call qualities are not available, and no considerably larger clone is one nucleotide away.

The TCR comes from a man aged 25 to 40 with type 1 diabetes. The rearrangement joined TRBV29-1 to TRBJ1-2; too little of a D gene remains to name it. Sequencing used naive CD4+ T cells from blood. The sample's cell subset or site, from its label and the paper: true naive CD4+ T cells. For the CDR3, the sequence is CSVRIGYGYTF. The base sequence is TGCAGCGTCCGAATTGGATATGGCTACACCTTC.